Listed below are T cell receptor beta chains from one sample, sequenced in a study of early T cells in non-severe SARS-CoV-2 infection. TCRdb analysed the 5' RACE reads with MiXCR anew, one entry per CDR3 protein. This sample carries roughly 80,000 distinct CDR3 sequences, 10% to 12% of them seen once, and the ten largest clones take around 13%. The specimen comprised whole blood, sampled at baseline. The receptors were sampled from an adult who was a healthcare worker with PCR-confirmed SARS-CoV-2 infection or an uninfected control (not recorded which). Each CDR3 is given with its conserved first and last residue. A D gene is named only where the DNA matches it firmly. A row's size may be missing; if present it is once, few, many or a size class.

j_gene,d_gene,v_gene,abundance,CDR3nt,CDR3aa
TRBJ2-5,NA,TRBV2,few,TGTGCCAGCAGTGTTTCGGAGACCCAGTACTTC,CASSVSETQYF
TRBJ1-4,NA,TRBV30,few,TGTGCCTGGAGCCAAACAGGGCCAACTAATGAAAAACTGTTTTTT,CAWSQTGPTNEKLFF
TRBJ2-3,NA,TRBV5-8,NA,TGTGCCAGCAGCTTGGGGTTTGAAGGGGCAACCGATACGCAGTATTTT,CASSLGFEGATDTQYF
TRBJ2-3,NA,TRBV12-3/TRBV12-4,few,TGTGCCAGCAGTTTGGGCGGGGACATGAACACAGATACGCAGTATTTT,CASSLGGDMNTDTQYF
TRBJ1-1,NA,TRBV9,few,TGTGCCAGCAGCCCCCCTTCTTCGGACACTGAAGCTTTCTTT,CASSPPSSDTEAFF
TRBJ1-6,NA,TRBV6-1,many,TGTGCCAGCAGTGAAGTGATAGGCGTGAGAAATTCACCCCTCCACTTT,CASSEVIGVRNSPLHF
TRBJ1-2,TRBD1,TRBV15,few,TGTGCCACCAGCAAGGACAGGGGAGGCGATAGAACTAACTATGGCTACACCTTC,CATSKDRGGDRTNYGYTF
TRBJ2-7,TRBD1,TRBV4-3,NA,TGCGCCAGCAGCGGAGGAGCCGGGACAGGGCCCCACGAGCAGTACTTC,CASSGGAGTGPHEQYF
TRBJ2-6,NA,TRBV28,many,TGTGCCAGCGGGTTGGCAGGGGCTGGGGCCAACGTCCTGACTTTC,CASGLAGAGANVLTF
TRBJ2-7,NA,TRBV28,NA,TGTGCCAGCAGTTTGGGACAAGGCGAGCAGTACTTC,CASSLGQGEQYF
TRBJ2-1,NA,TRBV2,few,TGTGCCAGCAGTATTTCTTATGAGCAGTTCTTC,CASSISYEQFF
TRBJ2-2,NA,TRBV10-3,many,TGTGCCATCAGTGACGCGCAACCCAGCACCGGGGAGCTGTTTTTT,CAISDAQPSTGELFF
TRBJ2-3,TRBD2,TRBV13,many,TGTGCCAGCAGCTTGGGGACTAGGGCCGATACGCAGTATTTT,CASSLGTRADTQYF
TRBJ2-1,NA,TRBV3-1,NA,TGTGCCAGCAGCCAAGAGACGTGGGGACGGGAGCAGTTCTTC,CASSQETWGREQFF
TRBJ1-1,NA,TRBV27,few,TGTGCCAGCAGTTTATCATCGGTTCGTGGCACTGAAGCTTTCTTT,CASSLSSVRGTEAFF
TRBJ1-4,NA,TRBV12-5,NA,TGTGCTAGTGGGGAAACCGGGGGGGCTAATGAAAAACTGTTTTTT,CASGETGGANEKLFF
TRBJ2-1,NA,TRBV9,NA,TGTGCCAGCAGCGAGTCCGGGCAGAATGACAATGAGCAGTTCTTC,CASSESGQNDNEQFF
TRBJ1-6,NA,TRBV4-2,NA,TGTGCCAGCAGCCCCGCCCTCTCAGGCTCACCCCTCCACTTT,CASSPALSGSPLHF
TRBJ2-1,NA,TRBV2,NA,TGTGCCAGCAGTGTATTCGATGAGCAGTTCTTC,CASSVFDEQFF
TRBJ2-1,NA,TRBV7-2,NA,TGTGCCAGCAGCTTAGGCAGGATTCATGAGCAGTTCTTC,CASSLGRIHEQFF
TRBJ1-3,NA,TRBV28,few,TGTGCCAGCAGCCCTCATACAATGGGGCGAAACACCATATATTTT,CASSPHTMGRNTIYF
TRBJ2-5,NA,TRBV10-3,few,TGTGCCATCAGTGAGTCCGGGATACAAGAGACCCAGTACTTC,CAISESGIQETQYF
TRBJ1-1,NA,TRBV28,NA,TGTGCCAGCAGTCCGGGACGGAACACTGAAGCTTTCTTT,CASSPGRNTEAFF
TRBJ1-2,TRBD1,TRBV7-2,NA,TGTGCCAGCAGCTTAGGGCCCGGGACAGGGCACTATGGCTACACCTTC,CASSLGPGTGHYGYTF
TRBJ2-7,NA,TRBV14,few,TGTGCCAGCAGCCAAGGGCACCCTTGGCCCTCCTACGAGCAGTACTTC,CASSQGHPWPSYEQYF
TRBJ1-1,NA,TRBV6-6,NA,TGTGCCAGCAGTTGGATTGACGTGACCGGAGCTTTCTTT,CASSWIDVTGAFF
TRBJ2-2,NA,TRBV5-4,many,TGTGCCAGCAGCTTCCTGGGCACAATTACGGGGGAGCTGTTTTTT,CASSFLGTITGELFF
TRBJ2-5,NA,TRBV20-1,NA,TGCAGTGCCCCTGACGCGGGACAGATCCAAGAGACCCAGTACTTC,CSAPDAGQIQETQYF
TRBJ2-6,TRBD1,TRBV19,many,TGTGCCAGTAGTAGGAGACAGGGGGCGCCCGGGGCCAACGTCCTGACTTTC,CASSRRQGAPGANVLTF
TRBJ2-3,NA,TRBV7-9,NA,TGTGCCAGCAGCTGGGGGGACCTCGATACGCAGTATTTT,CASSWGDLDTQYF
TRBJ1-6,NA,TRBV7-7,few,TGTGCCAGCAGCATCAGACAGAACAATAATTCACCCCTCCACTTT,CASSIRQNNNSPLHF
TRBJ1-1,NA,TRBV7-2,many,TGTGCCAGCAGCTTATACTGGATGAACACTGAAGCTTTCTTT,CASSLYWMNTEAFF
TRBJ2-3,NA,TRBV5-1,NA,TGCGCCAGCAGCTTGGAGGCCCGGGCAGATACGCAGTATTTT,CASSLEARADTQYF
TRBJ2-3,NA,TRBV7-2,NA,TGTGCCAGCAGCTTAGCCGCCAGGGCAAGCACAGATACGCAGTATTTT,CASSLAARASTDTQYF
TRBJ1-2,NA,TRBV20-1,many,TGCAGTGCTGGGGGACACTTTAACTATGGCTACACCTTC,CSAGGHFNYGYTF
TRBJ1-1,TRBD1,TRBV12-3/TRBV12-4,NA,TGTGCCAGCAGTCCCTCAAGCACAGGGGGCGCGAGGGTTTTCTTT,CASSPSSTGGARVFF
TRBJ2-5,NA,TRBV5-1,NA,TGCGCCAGCAGCCCCGCGCCTGGAGTCCAAGAGACCCAGTACTTC,CASSPAPGVQETQYF
TRBJ1-1,NA,TRBV6-5,few,TGTGCCAGCAGTTACTCGAGTAGCAGGGGCACAGAAGCTTTCTTT,CASSYSSSRGTEAFF
TRBJ2-7,NA,TRBV12-3/TRBV12-4,NA,TGTGCCAGCACCCAAAGCTCCTACGAGCAGTACTTC,CASTQSSYEQYF
TRBJ2-2,TRBD1,TRBV5-1,few,TGCGCCAGCAGCTTGGTTGGGACAGGGAACACCGGGGAGCTGTTTTTT,CASSLVGTGNTGELFF
TRBJ2-3,TRBD2,TRBV9,NA,TGTGCCAGCAGCGTAGAGAAAGGCGGGGGGCCCCCCACAGATACGCAGTATTTT,CASSVEKGGGPPTDTQYF
TRBJ1-1,TRBD1,TRBV11-2,few,TGTGCCAGCAGCTTCACCGGGACAGGGGTAGGTGAAGCTTTCTTT,CASSFTGTGVGEAFF
TRBJ2-3,TRBD1,TRBV11-2,NA,TGTGCCAGCAGCCTGGGACAGATCACAGATACGCGGTATTTT,CASSLGQITDTRYF
TRBJ2-5,TRBD2,TRBV13,NA,TGTGCCAGCAGCCCACAGCGGGGAGGAGAGACCCAGTACTTC,CASSPQRGGETQYF
TRBJ2-3,NA,TRBV6-5,NA,TGTGCCAGCAGTCTACATGGTGCAGATACGCAGTATTTT,CASSLHGADTQYF
TRBJ2-5,NA,TRBV20-1,NA,TGCAGTGCTAGACCCTCTATGGGCGAAGAGACCCAGTACTTC,CSARPSMGEETQYF
TRBJ1-2,TRBD1,TRBV20-1,many,TGCAGTGCTAGAGATAGGACAGGGGATGGCTACACCTTC,CSARDRTGDGYTF
TRBJ1-3,TRBD1,TRBV6-5,NA,TGTGCCAGCAGTCGGGACAGGTCTGGAAACACCATATATTTT,CASSRDRSGNTIYF